Listed below are T cell receptor beta chains from one sample, sequenced in a study of T cells in localized non-small cell lung cancer. Measured with immunoSEQ multiplex PCR; TCRdb has only the in-frame clones, and not every one. The sample lists thousands of clones; about 18% were seen once. Sequenced material: lung tumor tissue, taken before any cancer treatment. These receptors all stem from a female donor of 60 years or more with stage I squamous cell lung carcinoma. Both conserved end residues are part of each CDR3. The order of the fields is D gene, V gene, J gene, clone size, CDR3 protein, CDR3 DNA. A D gene is named only where the DNA matches it firmly. Clone size, where shown, is once, few, many, or a class for clones that have expanded.

TRBD1	TRBV6-8	TRBJ1-1	few	CASRGGQGSAEAFF	TGTGCCAGCAGGGGGGGACAGGGGAGCGCTGAAGCTTTCTTT
-	TRBV6-8	TRBJ2-1	few	CASSYNGHEQFF	TGTGCCAGCAGTTACAACGGTCATGAGCAGTTCTTC
TRBD1	TRBV10-3	TRBJ2-3	-	CAISESNQGATDTQYF	TGTGCCATCAGTGAGTCGAACCAGGGGGCCACAGATACGCAGTATTTT
TRBD1	TRBV11-3	TRBJ1-4	-	CASSNPGTALTTNEKLFF	TGTGCCAGCAGCAACCCCGGGACAGCCCTTACAACTAATGAAAAACTGTTTTTT
-	TRBV11-3	TRBJ1-5	-	CASSLEEGGNQPQHF	TGTGCCAGCAGCTTAGAGGAGGGTGGAAATCAGCCCCAGCATTTT
TRBD1	TRBV28	TRBJ1-1	few	CASSPLRDRVTEAFF	TGTGCCAGCAGTCCCCTCAGGGACAGGGTCACTGAAGCTTTCTTT
-	TRBV28	TRBJ2-7	few	CASTPGSGSYEQYF	TGTGCCAGCACCCCGGGGTCAGGGTCCTACGAGCAGTACTTC
-	TRBV11-3	TRBJ1-1	medium-sized	CASSSTRKNTEAFF	TGTGCCAGCAGCTCGACAAGAAAAAACACTGAAGCTTTCTTT
-	TRBV15	TRBJ1-3	-	CATSREIVGNTIYF	TGTGCCACCAGCAGAGAGATCGTTGGAAACACCATATATTTT
-	TRBV28	TRBJ2-6	medium-sized	CASSSGEPGANVLTF	TGTGCCAGCAGTTCCGGTGAACCTGGGGCCAACGTCCTGACTTTC
TRBD1	TRBV30	TRBJ2-5	-	CAWSRQGETQYF	TGTGCCTGGAGTAGACAGGGAGAGACCCAGTACTTC
-	TRBV18	TRBJ2-7	few	CASSPGAKYEQYF	TGTGCCAGCTCACCAGGGGCCAAATACGAGCAGTACTTC
-	TRBV30	TRBJ1-5	-	CAWTEPGSGQPQHF	TGTGCCTGGACGGAACCAGGGTCGGGGCAGCCCCAGCATTTT
-	TRBV30	TRBJ1-4	few	CAWRGADYLEKLFF	TGTGCCTGGAGGGGAGCGGACTACCTCGAAAAACTGTTTTTT
-	TRBV5-1	TRBJ2-1	-	CASSFYGTQGNEQFF	TGCGCCAGCAGCTTCTACGGGACGCAGGGCAATGAGCAGTTCTTC
-	TRBV9	TRBJ2-3	-	CASSRDRVTDTQYF	TGTGCCAGCAGCCGGGACCGGGTCACAGATACGCAGTATTTT
-	TRBV6-8	TRBJ1-2	-	CASSETGNPYGYTF	TGTGCCAGCAGCGAAACCGGGAACCCCTATGGCTACACCTTC
TRBD1	TRBV11-3	TRBJ1-1	-	CASSSLQGRTEAFF	TGTGCCAGCAGCTCTCTACAGGGGCGCACTGAAGCTTTCTTT
-	TRBV11-3	TRBJ1-2	-	CASSLNLRTGGDGYTF	TGTGCCAGCAGCTTAAATTTAAGGACTGGTGGGGACGGCTACACCTTC
TRBD1	TRBV30	TRBJ1-2	-	CARSAGTGYGYGYTF	TGTGCCAGATCTGCCGGGACAGGATATGGGTACGGCTACACCTTC
-	TRBV19	TRBJ2-3	-	CASSIQGQGADTQYF	TGTGCCAGTAGTATTCAAGGGCAGGGCGCAGATACGCAGTATTTT
-	TRBV7-2	TRBJ1-1	-	CASSAAMNTEAFF	TGTGCCAGCTCCGCAGCCATGAACACTGAAGCTTTCTTT
TRBD1	TRBV11-3	TRBJ1-2	few	CASSFAGTGGNYGYTF	TGTGCCAGCAGCTTTGCCGGGACAGGGGGGAACTATGGCTACACCTTC
TRBD2	TRBV9	TRBJ2-5	medium-sized	CASTPSSGRETQYF	TGTGCCAGTACCCCTTCTAGCGGGAGAGAGACCCAGTACTTC
-	TRBV19	TRBJ2-1	few	CASSIKGGPNEQFF	TGTGCCAGTAGTATTAAGGGCGGGCCCAATGAGCAGTTCTTC
-	TRBV15	TRBJ2-1	-	CATQATSSYNEQFF	TGTGCCACCCAGGCGACTAGCTCCTACAATGAGCAGTTCTTC